Sequencing of this T cell receptor beta chain was carried out in a study of beta chain features in type 1 diabetes. Points from the study as a whole: Sequencing the cDNA could make cells with high TCR expression show up more than they should. TCRB CDR3s were moderately but significantly shorter in Type 1 diabetes patients in all four CD4+ subsets. Patients' naive, central memory and Treg TCRB repertoires seemed closer to one another than those of healthy donors.

Donors underwent one heparinised blood draw, around 120 mL on average. Cell sorting via CD45RO/CCR7/CD25/CD127/CD95/CD27 was performed to obtain CD4+ naive, central memory, regulatory and stem cell-like memory cells. Expressed TCRB transcripts were sequenced, since all the RNA that had been isolated was reverse transcribed. Profiled with immunoSEQ multiplex PCR; TCRdb holds only in-frame clones, not every one. The profile shows hundreds of thousands of clones, more than 12% of them singletons. This clone was detected only a few times. What it binds is unknown. Germline V gene sequence: CDR1 KGHSH, CDR2 LQKENI. Trimming shortened V by 3 bases and J by 2 bases, and 14 bases separated the two germline ends. The CDR3 is 16 amino acids.

This clonotype was sampled from a man between 18 and 29 years old with type 1 diabetes. This chain uses TRBV18 with TRBJ2-1, with D possibly TRBD1 on 5 matching bases. The sample consisted of naive CD4+ T cells from blood. CDR3 protein: CASSPYSVQAYNEQFF. The DNA for the CDR3 is TGTGCCAGCTCACCTTATTCTGTACAGGCCTACAATGAGCAGTTCTTC.